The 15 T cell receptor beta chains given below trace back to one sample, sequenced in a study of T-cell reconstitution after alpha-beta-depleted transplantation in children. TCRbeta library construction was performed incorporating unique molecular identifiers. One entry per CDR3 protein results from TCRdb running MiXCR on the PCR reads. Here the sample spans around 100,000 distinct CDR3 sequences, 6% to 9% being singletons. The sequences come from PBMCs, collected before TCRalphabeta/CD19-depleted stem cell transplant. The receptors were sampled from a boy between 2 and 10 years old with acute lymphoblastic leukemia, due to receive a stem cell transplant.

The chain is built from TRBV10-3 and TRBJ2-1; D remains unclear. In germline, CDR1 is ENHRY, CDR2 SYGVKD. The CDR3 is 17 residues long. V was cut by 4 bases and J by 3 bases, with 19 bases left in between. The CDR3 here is CAISGSVGSNIYNEQFF. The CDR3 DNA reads TGTGCCATCAGTGGTTCGGTAGGCAGCAATATCTACAATGAGCAGTTCTTC.

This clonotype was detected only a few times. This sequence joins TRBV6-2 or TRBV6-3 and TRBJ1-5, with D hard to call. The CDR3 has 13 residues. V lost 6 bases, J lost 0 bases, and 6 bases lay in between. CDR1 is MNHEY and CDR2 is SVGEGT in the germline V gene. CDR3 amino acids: CASRAHSNQPQHF. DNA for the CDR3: TGTGCCAGCAGGGCGCATAGCAATCAGCCCCAGCATTTT.

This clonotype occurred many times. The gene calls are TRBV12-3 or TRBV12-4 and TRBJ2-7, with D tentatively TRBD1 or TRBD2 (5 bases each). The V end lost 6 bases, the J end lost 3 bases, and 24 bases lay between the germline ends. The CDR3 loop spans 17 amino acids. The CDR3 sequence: CASSPGAIGRSIYEQYF. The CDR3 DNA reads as TGTGCCAGCAGCCCCGGGGCAATAGGCAGGAGCATCTACGAGCAGTACTTC.

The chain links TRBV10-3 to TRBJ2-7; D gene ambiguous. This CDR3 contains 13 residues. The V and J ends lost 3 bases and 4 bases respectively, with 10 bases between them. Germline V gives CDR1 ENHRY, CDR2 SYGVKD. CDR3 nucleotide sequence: TGTGCCATCAGTGACCCCACAAAATACGAGCAGTACTTC. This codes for CAISDPTKYEQYF.

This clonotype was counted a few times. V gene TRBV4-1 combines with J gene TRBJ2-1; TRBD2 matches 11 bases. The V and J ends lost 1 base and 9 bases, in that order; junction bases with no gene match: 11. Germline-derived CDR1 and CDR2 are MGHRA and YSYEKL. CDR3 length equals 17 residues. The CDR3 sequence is CASSQVVLAGGPGEQFF. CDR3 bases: TGCGCCAGCAGCCAAGTAGTATTAGCGGGGGGGCCGGGTGAGCAGTTCTTC.

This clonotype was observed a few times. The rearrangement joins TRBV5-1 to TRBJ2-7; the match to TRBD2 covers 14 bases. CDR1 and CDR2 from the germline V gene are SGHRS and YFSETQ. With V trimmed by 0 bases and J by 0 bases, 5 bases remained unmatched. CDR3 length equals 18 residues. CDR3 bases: TGCGCCAGCAGCTTGGGACTAGCGGGGGGGACCCTCTCCTACGAGCAGTACTTC. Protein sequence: CASSLGLAGGTLSYEQYF.

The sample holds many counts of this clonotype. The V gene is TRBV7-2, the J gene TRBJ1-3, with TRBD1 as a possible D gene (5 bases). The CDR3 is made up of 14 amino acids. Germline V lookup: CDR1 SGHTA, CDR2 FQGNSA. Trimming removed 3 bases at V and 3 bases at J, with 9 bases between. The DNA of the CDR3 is TGTGCCAGCAGCTTGTCCAGGGTTGGAAACACCATATATTTT. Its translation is CASSLSRVGNTIYF. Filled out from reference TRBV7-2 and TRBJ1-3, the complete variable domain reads GAGVSQSPSNKVTEKGKDVELRCDPISGHTALYWYRQSLGQGLEFLIYFQGNSAPDKSGLPSDRFSAERTGGSVSTLTIQRTQQEDSAVYLCASSLSRVGNTIYFGEGSWLTVV.

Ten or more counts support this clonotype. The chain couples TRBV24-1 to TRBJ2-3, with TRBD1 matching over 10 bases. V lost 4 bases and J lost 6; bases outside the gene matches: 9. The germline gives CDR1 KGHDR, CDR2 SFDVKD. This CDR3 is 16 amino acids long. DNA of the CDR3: TGTGCCACCAGTGACCCCGGACAGGGGGTCGGGGATACGCAGTATTTT. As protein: CATSDPGQGVGDTQYF.

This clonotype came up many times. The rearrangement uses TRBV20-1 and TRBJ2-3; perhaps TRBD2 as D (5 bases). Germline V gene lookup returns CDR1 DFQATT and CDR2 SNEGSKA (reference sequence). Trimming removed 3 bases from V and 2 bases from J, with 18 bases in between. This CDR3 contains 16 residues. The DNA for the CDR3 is TGCAGTGCTAGTTCACCGGGCCAGCGGACCACAGATACGCAGTATTTT. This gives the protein CSASSPGQRTTDTQYF.

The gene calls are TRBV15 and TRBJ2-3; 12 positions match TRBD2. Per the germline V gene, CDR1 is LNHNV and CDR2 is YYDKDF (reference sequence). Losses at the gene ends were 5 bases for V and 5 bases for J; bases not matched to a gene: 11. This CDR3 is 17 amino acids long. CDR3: CATSRRLAGDTIDTQYF. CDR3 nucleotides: TGTGCCACCAGCCGAAGACTAGCGGGGGACACCATAGATACGCAGTATTTT.

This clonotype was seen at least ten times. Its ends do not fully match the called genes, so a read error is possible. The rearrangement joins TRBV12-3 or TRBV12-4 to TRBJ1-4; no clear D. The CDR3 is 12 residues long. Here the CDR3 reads CASGHEGGGEVF. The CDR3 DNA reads TGTGCCAGCGGGCACGAGGGCGGTGGGGAAGTTTTT.

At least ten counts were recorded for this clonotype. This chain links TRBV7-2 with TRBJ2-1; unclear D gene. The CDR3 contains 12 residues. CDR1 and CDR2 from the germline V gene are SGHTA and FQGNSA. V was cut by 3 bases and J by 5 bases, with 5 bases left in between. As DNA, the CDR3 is TGTGCCAGCAGCTTCTATGACAATGAGCAGTTCTTC. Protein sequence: CASSFYDNEQFF.

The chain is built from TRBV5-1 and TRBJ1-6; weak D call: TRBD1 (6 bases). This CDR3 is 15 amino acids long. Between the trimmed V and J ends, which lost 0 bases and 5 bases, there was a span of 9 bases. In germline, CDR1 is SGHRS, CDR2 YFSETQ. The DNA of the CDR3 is TGCGCCAGCAGCTTGGGGGGGCCCGATAATTCACCCCTCCACTTT. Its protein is CASSLGGPDNSPLHF.

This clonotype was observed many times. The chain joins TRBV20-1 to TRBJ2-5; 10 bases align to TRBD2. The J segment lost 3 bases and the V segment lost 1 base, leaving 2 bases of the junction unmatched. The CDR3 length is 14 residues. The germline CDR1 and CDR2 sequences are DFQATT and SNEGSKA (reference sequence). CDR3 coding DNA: TGCAGTGCTAGAGCCGGGACTAGCGAAGAGACCCAGTACTTC. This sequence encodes CSARAGTSEETQYF.

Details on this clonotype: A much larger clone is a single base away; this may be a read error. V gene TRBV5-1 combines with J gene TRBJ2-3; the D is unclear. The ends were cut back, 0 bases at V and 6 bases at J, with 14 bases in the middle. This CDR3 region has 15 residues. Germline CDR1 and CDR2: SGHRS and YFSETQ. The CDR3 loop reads CASSLAGSVMDTQYF. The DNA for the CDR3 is TGCGCCAGCAGCTTGGCCGGCAGTGTAATGGATACGCAGTATTTT.